One and the same sample provided the 24 T cell receptor beta chains below, sequenced in a study of cytomegalovirus exposure and HLA in healthy donors. PCR was performed using 60 Vbeta and 13 Jbeta primers. The method was immunoSEQ multiplex PCR; TCRdb's version includes in-frame clones alone and lacks a portion of them. The sample has 160,000 or so clones, roughly 80% seen once. The sequenced sample consisted of PBMCs. Every receptor here comes from a male donor in good health and CMV-seropositive.

The genes are TRBV11-3 and TRBJ2-3; 7 nucleotides match TRBD2. CDR1 SGHNT and CDR2 YENEEA come from the germline V gene. V shed 1 base, J shed 3 bases, and the junction held 13 bases outside the gene matches. The CDR3 contains 18 residues. The CDR3 reads CASSLGLAESVGTDTQYF. DNA for the CDR3: TGTGCCAGCAGCTTAGGGCTAGCGGAGTCGGTGGGGACAGATACGCAGTATTTT.

The chain couples TRBV9 to TRBJ2-5; 10 bases match TRBD2. V lost 0 bases and J lost 2; bases outside the gene matches: 4. This CDR3 spans 16 amino acids. Germline-derived CDR1 and CDR2 are SGDLS and YYNGEE. Here the CDR3 reads CASSVEAGGLQETQYF. The CDR3 bases are TGTGCCAGCAGCGTAGAAGCGGGAGGGTTACAAGAGACCCAGTACTTC.

This sequence joins TRBV5-6 and TRBJ2-7; D uncertain. CDR1 and CDR2 from the germline V gene are SGHDT and YYEEEE. V was shortened by 0 bases and J by 3 bases, with 7 bases between the two germline ends. CDR3 length equals 13 residues. CDR3 region: CASSLAVSYEQYF. DNA for the CDR3: TGTGCCAGCAGCTTGGCCGTCAGCTACGAGCAGTACTTC.

This chain joins TRBV4-1 and TRBJ2-1; 13 positions match TRBD2. J gave up 4 bases and V 6 bases, and 3 bases lay outside the gene matches. Germline values: CDR1 MGHRA, CDR2 YSYEKL. CDR3 size: 15 residues. CDR3 sequence: CASRTSGRVYNEQFF. CDR3 coding DNA: TGCGCCAGCAGAACTAGCGGGAGGGTTTACAATGAGCAGTTCTTC.

This clone was seen more than once but under ten times. The chain uses TRBV5-1 and TRBJ2-7, with 7 positions matching TRBD1. The CDR3 is made up of 20 amino acids. Per the germline V gene, CDR1 is SGHRS and CDR2 is YFSETQ. The junction had 20 bases not matched to a gene; V was cut back by 0 bases and J by 2 bases. CDR3 nucleotide sequence: TGCGCCAGCAGCTTGGCCTGGGGAGTCGGTCCCGGGACAGCCCCCTACGAGCAGTACTTC. This gives the protein CASSLAWGVGPGTAPYEQYF.

The chain couples TRBV7-3 to TRBJ2-3; D is perhaps TRBD1 (6 bases). CDR3 length: 16 residues. Trimming took 5 bases from V and 7 from J, leaving 22 bases between them. The germline gives CDR1 SGHTA, CDR2 FQGTGA. In nucleotides, the CDR3 is TGTGCCAGCAGCCCTTCTGCTGGGGGCTCTACATATACGCAGTATTTT. It translates to CASSPSAGGSTYTQYF.

This clone was recorded only once. The chain links TRBV9 to TRBJ2-1; 8 nucleotides agree with TRBD1. The CDR3 is 14 residues long. J was trimmed by 3 bases and V by 3 bases; bases with no gene match: 2. Germline V gene data show CDR1 as SGDLS and CDR2 as YYNGEE. The chain's CDR3 is CASSDGQGYNEQFF. The CDR3 DNA is TGTGCCAGCAGCGACGGACAGGGCTACAATGAGCAGTTCTTC.

The rearrangement links TRBV27 to TRBJ2-1; maybe TRBD2 (5 bases). The CDR3 runs 18 residues. Trimming took off 3 bases at V and 5 bases at J, with 23 bases between the two ends. Germline CDR1 MNHEY, CDR2 SMNVEV (reference sequence). The DNA for the CDR3 is TGTGCCAGCAGTTTTTCGCCCCGTCGTCTAGCAGGAGACAATGAGCAGTTCTTC. Translating it yields CASSFSPRRLAGDNEQFF.

The genes are TRBV5-1 and TRBJ2-1; 10 nucleotides line up with TRBD2. The CDR3 is 15 amino acids. The J segment lost 5 bases and the V segment lost 0 bases, leaving 2 bases of the junction unmatched. Germline V gives CDR1 SGHRS, CDR2 YFSETQ. The CDR3, as DNA: TGCGCCAGCAGCTTGGCACTAGCGGGGAACAATGAGCAGTTCTTC. It translates to CASSLALAGNNEQFF.

On this clone itself: The same CDR3 can be traced to other DNA sequences in this sample. The rearrangement uses TRBV5-1 and TRBJ1-1; D is perhaps TRBD1 (5 bases). This CDR3 is 14 amino acids long. Germline CDR1 is SGHRS and CDR2 is YFSETQ. V lost 4 bases and J 5 bases, leaving 15 bases between the germline ends. CDR3 region: CASSLRGAETEAFF. CDR3 bases: TGCGCCAGCAGCCTCCGTGGGGCCGAGACTGAAGCTTTCTTT.

V gene TRBV28 combines with J gene TRBJ1-5; 7 nucleotides align to TRBD1. After removal of 11 bases from V and 2 bases from J, the junction contained 9 bases not matched to a gene. This CDR3 has 14 residues. Germline V gene lookup returns CDR1 MDHEN and CDR2 SYDVKM. CDR3 DNA sequence: TGTGCCGGAAATCGACAGGGAGGCAATCAGCCCCAGCATTTT. It encodes CAGNRQGGNQPQHF.

This chain joins TRBV5-1 and TRBJ2-7; 14 bases match TRBD2. This CDR3 region has 17 residues. V gave up 5 bases and J gave up 2 bases; unmatched junction bases: 9. Germline V gene lookup returns CDR1 SGHRS and CDR2 YFSETQ. The CDR3 reads CASRPGTSGSKAYEQYF. CDR3 bases: TGCGCCAGCAGACCTGGGACTAGCGGGAGCAAGGCCTACGAGCAGTACTTC.

The chain couples TRBV30 to TRBJ1-1, with a tentative D call TRBD1 (5 bases). CDR1 and CDR2 (germline): GTSNPN, SVGIG (reference sequence). The V gene lost 2 bases and the J gene lost 5 bases, with 21 bases spanning the gap. CDR3 length: 16 residues. The CDR3 DNA reads as TGTGCCTGGAGTCTTTCCGGGACTTCGAAGGGAACTGAAGCTTTCTTT. This translates into CAWSLSGTSKGTEAFF. The full variable domain, with the rest looked up from reference TRBV30 and TRBJ1-1, is SQTIHQWPATLVQPVGSPLSLECTVEGTSNPNLYWYRQAAGRGLQLLFYSVGIGQISSEVPQNLSASRPQDRQFILSSKKLLLSDSGFYLCAWSLSGTSKGTEAFFGQGTRLTVV.

Turning to this clone: Its ends do not fully match the called genes, so a read error is possible. The rearrangement joins TRBV7-9 to TRBJ1-2; D gene unclear. The germline V gene has CDR1 SEHNR and CDR2 FQNEAQ (reference sequence). This CDR3 has 13 residues. CDR3 sequence: CSSSEAGVSGYTF. CDR3 sequence (DNA): TGTTCCAGCAGCGAGGCTGGAGTAAGTGGCTACACCTTC.

This clone was recorded only once. V is TRBV5-6 and J is TRBJ2-5, with D unresolved. CDR3 length: 15 amino acids. Trimming took 4 bases from V and 7 from J, leaving 20 bases between them. Looked up from germline, CDR1 is SGHDT and CDR2 is YYEEEE. The CDR3 sequence is CASSRHLSSEATQYF. The CDR3 nucleotides are TGTGCCAGCAGCCGTCACCTTAGCTCCGAGGCGACCCAGTACTTC.

This clone was found a few times. V is TRBV5-1 and J is TRBJ2-2; D is undetermined. The CDR3 has 16 amino acids. CDR1 is SGHRS and CDR2 is YFSETQ in the germline V gene. Trimming left V 0 bases short and J 1 base short, with 10 bases between. For the CDR3, the DNA is TGCGCCAGCAGCTTGGGGGCCAATAAGAACACCGGGGAGCTGTTTTTT. Amino acid sequence: CASSLGANKNTGELFF.

This chain uses TRBV29-1 with TRBJ1-4; 9 positions match TRBD1. The CDR3 runs to 15 residues. The V segment lost 6 bases and the J segment 7 bases; nucleotides outside the gene matches: 12. Germline V gene data show CDR1 as SQVTM and CDR2 as ANQGSEA. The CDR3 DNA follows: TGCAGCGTCGCGCCTCGACAGGGGGAAGGTGAAAAACTGTTTTTT. It translates to CSVAPRQGEGEKLFF.

The chain is built from TRBV5-1 and TRBJ2-2, with 13 bases that match TRBD2. The CDR3 loop spans 17 amino acids. Germline V gives CDR1 SGHRS, CDR2 YFSETQ. V dropped 0 bases and J dropped 5; count of bases not matched to a gene: 4. CDR3 sequence (DNA): TGCGCCAGCAGCTTGGGACTAGCGGGAGGTTTGACCGGGGAGCTGTTTTTT. It specifies CASSLGLAGGLTGELFF.

The V and J genes are TRBV4-3 and TRBJ2-7; 14 bases fit TRBD2. From germline, CDR1 is LGHNA and CDR2 YSLEER. CDR3 length: 16 amino acids. V was pared by 1 base and J by 6 bases, with 5 bases of the junction left unmatched. This CDR3 reads CASSQAPGTSGSEQYF. CDR3 bases: TGCGCCAGCAGCCAAGCCCCCGGGACTAGCGGGAGCGAGCAGTACTTC.

The genes are TRBV7-2 and TRBJ1-1; 8 bases align to TRBD1. The CDR3 consists of 16 residues. The ends lost 2 bases at V and 0 bases at J; junction bases unmatched: 5. The V gene's germline CDR1 is SGHTA and CDR2 FQGNSA. The DNA for the CDR3 is TGTGCCAGCAGCTTAAGCTACAGGGGGTTGAACACTGAAGCTTTCTTT. Translation gives CASSLSYRGLNTEAFF.

This clone was picked up a small number of times. An end of the junction does not agree with germline; a read error may underlie this. The chain couples TRBV7-7 to TRBJ2-1, with D unresolved. The CDR3 has 15 amino acids. Germline CDR1 and CDR2: SSHAT and FNYEAQ (reference sequence). CDR3 loop: CASSPSAEGYNEQFF. DNA for the CDR3: TGTGCTAGCAGCCCCTCCGCGGAAGGCTACAATGAGCAGTTCTTC.

In its sample, this clone was seen once. The gene calls are TRBV5-1 and TRBJ2-7; a possible D gene is TRBD2 (6 bases). Looked up from germline, CDR1 is SGHRS and CDR2 is YFSETQ. The V and J ends lost 6 bases and 3 bases respectively, with 19 bases between them. The CDR3 has 15 residues. CDR3 sequence reads: CASKVAGTPGYEQYF. The CDR3 bases are TGCGCCAGCAAGGTGGCGGGGACGCCTGGCTACGAGCAGTACTTC.

The gene calls are TRBV19 and TRBJ2-7; 7 bases align to TRBD1. CDR3 length equals 15 residues. Germline assignment: CDR1 LNHDA and CDR2 SQIVND (reference sequence). V trimming: 6 bases; J trimming: 0 bases; junction bases outside the gene matches: 8. Here the CDR3 reads CASRKDWDSSYEQYF. The CDR3 DNA follows: TGTGCCAGTAGGAAAGATTGGGACAGCTCCTACGAGCAGTACTTC.

The chain links TRBV6-1 to TRBJ2-5; the D gene is possibly TRBD2 (7 bases). The CDR3 loop spans 14 amino acids. Germline assignment: CDR1 MNHNS and CDR2 SASEGT. Trimming removed 11 bases from V and 11 bases from J, with 27 bases in between. DNA for the CDR3: TGTGCCGTTAAGGGGGGGACCGTCTACGCGGAGCAGTACTTC. As protein: CAVKGGTVYAEQYF.